This T cell receptor (beta chain) stems from a study of identical twins. Whole-study findings and limits: Within cord blood, abundant beta clonotypes carried fewer insertions, but memory repertoires showed no such trend. Where out-of-frame alpha sequences were twin-shared, they showed excess low generation probability.

The CDR3 covers 15 residues. Trimming removed 3 bases at V and 6 bases at J, with 19 bases between. Germline CDR1 reads DFQATT; CDR2 reads SNEGSKA (reference sequence). This clonotype was counted a few times. Its target is not known. Carrying unique molecular identifiers, the cDNA also gained a universal primer site through template switching. One entry per CDR3 protein, called by TCRdb with MiXCR from the 5' RACE reads. The data show approximately 410,000 distinct CDR3 sequences, around a sixth seen once. V usage is TRBV20-1 and J usage is TRBJ2-3, with D perhaps TRBD2 (6 bases). The TCR was taken from a middle-aged man in good health. The sample consisted of naive T cells sorted from blood. CDR3 sequence (DNA): TGCAGTGCTAGTAGTTTTGCGGGATCCTCCGATACGCAGTATTTT. Residues: CSASSFAGSSDTQYF.